Listed below are T cell receptor beta chains from one sample, sequenced in a study of T cells in Graves' hyperthyroidism and ophthalmopathy. One entry per CDR3 protein results from TCRdb running MiXCR on the multiplex PCR reads. The table has around 760,000 distinct CDR3 sequences, 35% seen once. The specimen was blood. Every receptor here comes from a middle-aged woman with Graves' hyperthyroidism. The CDR3 runs from the conserved cysteine through the conserved F or W.

CDR3 length,V gene,CDR3 protein
12,TRBV29-1,CSVEGGADTQYF
16,TRBV7-2,CASSPQGLSYNSPLHF
14,TRBV7-2,CASSLGLAGQTQYF
16,TRBV4-3,CASSPHGAGGSYEQYF
13,TRBV19,CASSTPSEEKLFF
15,TRBV4-3,CASSQDTGAVTEAFF
14,TRBV12-3/TRBV12-4,CASSLSQPSYEQYF
15,TRBV6-6,CASSYKFDSPYEQYF
12,TRBV3-1,CASSPTSRTIYF
15,TRBV5-1,CASSSSGLAGYEQYF
15,TRBV7-9,CASSLDPGGGYGYTF
16,TRBV6-5,CASSYSTPGAGSPLHF
12,TRBV25-1,CATQTGVQPQHF
15,TRBV5-6,CASSKWGAPGYGYTF
14,TRBV6-1,CASTRATEYYGYTF
13,TRBV2,CASSDLAGDTQYF
13,TRBV7-9,CASSRTGVSEQYF
15,TRBV6-1,CASSSGTSGTGELFF
13,TRBV5-4,CASSPKKNTEAFF
12,TRBV18,CASPPSNTEAFF
15,TRBV7-8,CASSLALLENTEAFF
14,TRBV7-9,CASSLGGGPGEQYF
16,TRBV2,CASSDRQPHSGNTIYF
12,TRBV19,CASSIGAGEAFF
14,TRBV4-1,CASSQVHRTYEQYF
15,TRBV19,CASTPGPGETYEQYF
15,TRBV7-9,CASSLGRQGSTEAFF
9,TRBV29-1,CSGVVGYTF
16,TRBV7-2,CASSLVGSRGTSEQYF
15,TRBV7-2,CASSLGGLAGETQYF
15,TRBV5-5,CASSFVWYTTYEQYF
14,TRBV5-1,CASSLAGQATGYTF
14,TRBV2,CASSEALRQETQYF
15,TRBV25-1,CASSEWDRGGSPLHF
12,TRBV7-9,CASSRRDPEAFF
14,TRBV5-2,CASNTGVGADGYTF
13,TRBV2,CASERTGANEQYF
15,TRBV4-3,CASSQDRRGSQPQHF
15,TRBV20-1,CSADRGGGLDYGYTF
14,TRBV7-6,CASSQGFLVGELFF
16,TRBV5-1,CASSQLAGGPSDTQYF
14,TRBV6-5,CASRNRVGANVLTF
17,TRBV15,CATSRDRGQHSNQPQHF
14,TRBV9,CASSVGGGDQPQHF
14,TRBV2,CASSPSGIQETQYF
18,TRBV6-2/TRBV6-3,CASSYGDRGGGMNTEAFF
13,TRBV19,CASSITKNTEAFF
14,TRBV7-2,CASSRQASEETQYF
11,TRBV19,CAVGSKYEQYF
15,TRBV24-1,CATSDGDSPNQPQHF
11,TRBV20-1,CSADRGKPLHF
15,TRBV2,CASRPPLAGGYEQYF